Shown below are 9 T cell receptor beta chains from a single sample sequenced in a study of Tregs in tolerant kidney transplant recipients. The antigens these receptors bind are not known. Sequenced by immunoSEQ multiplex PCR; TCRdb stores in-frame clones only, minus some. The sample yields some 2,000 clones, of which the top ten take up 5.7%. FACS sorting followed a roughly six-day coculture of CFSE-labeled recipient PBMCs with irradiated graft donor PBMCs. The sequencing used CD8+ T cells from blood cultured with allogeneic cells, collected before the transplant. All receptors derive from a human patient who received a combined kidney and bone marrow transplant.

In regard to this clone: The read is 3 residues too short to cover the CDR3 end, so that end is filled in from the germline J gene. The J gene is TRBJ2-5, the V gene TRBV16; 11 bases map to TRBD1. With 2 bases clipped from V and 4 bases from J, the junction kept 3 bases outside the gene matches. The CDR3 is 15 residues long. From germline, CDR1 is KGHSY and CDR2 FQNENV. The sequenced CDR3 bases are TGTGCCAGCAGCCAAGATGGGACAGGGGGAGAGACC. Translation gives CASSQDGTGGET. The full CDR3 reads CASSQDGTGGETQYF.

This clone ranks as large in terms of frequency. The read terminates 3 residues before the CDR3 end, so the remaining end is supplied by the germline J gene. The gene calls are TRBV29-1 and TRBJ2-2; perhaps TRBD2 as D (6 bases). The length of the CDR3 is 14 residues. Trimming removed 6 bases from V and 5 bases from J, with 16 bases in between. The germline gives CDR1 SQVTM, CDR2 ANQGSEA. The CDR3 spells CSVGETGVTGELFF. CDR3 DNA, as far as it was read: TGCAGCGTGGGGGAAACGGGGGTAACCGGGGAG.

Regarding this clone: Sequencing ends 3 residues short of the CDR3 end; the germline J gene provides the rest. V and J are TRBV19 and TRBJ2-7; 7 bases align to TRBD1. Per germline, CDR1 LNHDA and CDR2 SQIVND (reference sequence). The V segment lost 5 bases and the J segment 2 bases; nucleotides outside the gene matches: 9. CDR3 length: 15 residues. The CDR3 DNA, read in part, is TGTGCCAGTAGTTGGTCCGGGACAGCAGCCTACGAG. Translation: CASSWSGTAAYE. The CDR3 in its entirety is CASSWSGTAAYEQYF.

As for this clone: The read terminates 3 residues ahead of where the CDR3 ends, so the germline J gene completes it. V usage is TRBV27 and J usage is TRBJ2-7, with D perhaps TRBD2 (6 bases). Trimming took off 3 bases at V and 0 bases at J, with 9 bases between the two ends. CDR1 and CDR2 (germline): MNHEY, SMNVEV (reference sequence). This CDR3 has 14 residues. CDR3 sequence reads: CASSFGGPSYEQYF. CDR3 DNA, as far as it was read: TGTGCCAGCAGTTTCGGGGGTCCCTCCTACGAG.

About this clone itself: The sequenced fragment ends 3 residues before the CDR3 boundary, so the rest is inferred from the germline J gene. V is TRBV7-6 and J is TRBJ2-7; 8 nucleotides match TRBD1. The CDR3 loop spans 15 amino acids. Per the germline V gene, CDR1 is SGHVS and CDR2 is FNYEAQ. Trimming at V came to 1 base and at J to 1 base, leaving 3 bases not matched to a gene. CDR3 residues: CASSLGTGKSYEQYF. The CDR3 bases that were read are TGTGCCAGCAGCTTAGGGACAGGGAAATCCTACGAG.

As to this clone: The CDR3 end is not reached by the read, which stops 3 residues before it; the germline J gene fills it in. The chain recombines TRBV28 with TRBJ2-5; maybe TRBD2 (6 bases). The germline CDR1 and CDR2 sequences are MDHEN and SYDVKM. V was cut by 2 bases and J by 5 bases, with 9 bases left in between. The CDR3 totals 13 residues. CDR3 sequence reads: CASSLTGGETQYF. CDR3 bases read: TGTGCCAGCAGTTTAACCGGAGGGGAGACC.

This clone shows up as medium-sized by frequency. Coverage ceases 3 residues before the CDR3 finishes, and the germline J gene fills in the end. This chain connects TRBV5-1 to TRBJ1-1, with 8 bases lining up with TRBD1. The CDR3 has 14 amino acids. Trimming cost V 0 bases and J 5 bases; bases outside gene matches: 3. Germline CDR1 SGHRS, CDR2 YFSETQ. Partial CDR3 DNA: TGCGCCAGCAGCTTGGGACAGGGGCTGACTGAA. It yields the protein CASSLGQGLTE. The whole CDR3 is CASSLGQGLTEAFF.

The CDR3 protein is CASTPGGAGELFF. CDR3 DNA, as far as it was read: TGTGCCAGTACCCCTGGGGGGGCCGGGGAG. The chain recombines TRBV19 with TRBJ2-2; TRBD2 aligns across 7 bases. Read coverage stops 3 residues before the CDR3 terminus; the germline J gene supplies the remainder. The CDR3 is 13 residues long. Looked up from germline, CDR1 is LNHDA and CDR2 is SQIVND (reference sequence). Trimming cost V 7 bases and J 6 bases; bases outside gene matches: 5. Full variable domain (missing parts from reference TRBV19 and TRBJ2-2): DGGITQSPKYLFRKEGQNVTLSCEQNLNHDAMYWYRQDPGQGLRLIYYSQIVNDFQKGDIAEGYSVSREKKESFPLTVTSAQKNPTAFYLCASTPGGAGELFFGEGSRLTVL.

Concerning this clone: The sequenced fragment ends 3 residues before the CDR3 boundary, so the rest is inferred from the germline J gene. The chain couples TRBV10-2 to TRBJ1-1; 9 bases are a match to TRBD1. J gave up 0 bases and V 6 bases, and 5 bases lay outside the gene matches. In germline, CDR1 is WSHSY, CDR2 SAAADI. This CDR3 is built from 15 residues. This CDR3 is CASSLWTGVNTEAFF. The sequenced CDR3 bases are TGCGCCAGCAGCCTATGGACAGGGGTGAACACTGAA.